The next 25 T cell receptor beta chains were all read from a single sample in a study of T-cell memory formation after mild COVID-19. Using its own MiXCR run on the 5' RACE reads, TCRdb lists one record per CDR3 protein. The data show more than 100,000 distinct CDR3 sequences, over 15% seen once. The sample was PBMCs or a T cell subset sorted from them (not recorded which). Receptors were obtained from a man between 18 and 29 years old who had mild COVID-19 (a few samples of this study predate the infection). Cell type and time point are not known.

The CDR3 region has the DNA TGTGCCAGTAGCGGGGGGGTTTCGCTCGGAGAGACCCAGTACTTC. Its protein product is CASSGGVSLGETQYF. This rearrangement joins TRBV12-3 or TRBV12-4 to TRBJ2-5; 11 bases are shared with TRBD2. CDR3 size: 15 residues. J lost 4 bases, V lost 9 bases, and 10 bases had no gene match.

CDR3 DNA sequence: TGTGCCAGCAGCTGGATAGTTACAGATACGCAGTATTTT. It encodes CASSWIVTDTQYF. The chain joins TRBV12-3 or TRBV12-4 to TRBJ2-3; no clear D gene. The CDR3 totals 13 residues. V lost 6 bases and J lost 3, with 10 bases in between.

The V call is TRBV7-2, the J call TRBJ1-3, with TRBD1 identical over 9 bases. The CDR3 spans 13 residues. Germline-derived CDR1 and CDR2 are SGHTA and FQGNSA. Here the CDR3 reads CAEKTGGGNTIYF. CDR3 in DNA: TGTGCTGAGAAGACAGGGGGAGGAAACACCATATATTTT.

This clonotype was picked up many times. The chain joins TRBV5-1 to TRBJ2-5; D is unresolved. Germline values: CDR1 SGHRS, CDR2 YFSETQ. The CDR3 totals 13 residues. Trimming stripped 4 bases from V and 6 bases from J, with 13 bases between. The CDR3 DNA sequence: TGCGCCAGCAGCCTGAGACCCGGCCAGACCCAGTACTTC. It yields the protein CASSLRPGQTQYF.

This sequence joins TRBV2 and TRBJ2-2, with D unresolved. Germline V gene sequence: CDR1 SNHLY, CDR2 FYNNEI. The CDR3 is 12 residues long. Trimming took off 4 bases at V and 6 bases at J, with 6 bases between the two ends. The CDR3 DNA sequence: TGTGCCAGCAGTGTGGATTCCGGGGAGCTGTTTTTT. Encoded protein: CASSVDSGELFF.

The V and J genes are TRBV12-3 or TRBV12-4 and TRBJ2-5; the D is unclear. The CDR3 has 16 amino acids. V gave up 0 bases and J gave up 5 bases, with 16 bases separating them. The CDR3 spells CASSLAGSPRAETQYF. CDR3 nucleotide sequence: TGTGCCAGCAGTTTAGCAGGTAGCCCACGGGCGGAGACCCAGTACTTC.

CDR3 region: CASAGDSYNEQFF. CDR3 nucleotides: TGTGCCAGCGCGGGGGACTCCTACAATGAGCAGTTCTTC. The J gene is TRBJ2-1, the V gene TRBV5-4; 7 bases match TRBD2. After removal of 7 bases from V and 0 bases from J, the junction contained 1 base not matched to a gene. The CDR3 spans 13 residues. The germline V gene has CDR1 SGHNT and CDR2 YYREEE (reference sequence).

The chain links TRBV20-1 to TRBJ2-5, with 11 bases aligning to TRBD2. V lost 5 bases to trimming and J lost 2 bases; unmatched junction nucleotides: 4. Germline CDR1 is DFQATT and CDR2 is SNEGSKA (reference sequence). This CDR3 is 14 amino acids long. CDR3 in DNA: TGCAGTGCTCCTAGCGGGGGGAATCAAGAGACCCAGTACTTC. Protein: CSAPSGGNQETQYF.

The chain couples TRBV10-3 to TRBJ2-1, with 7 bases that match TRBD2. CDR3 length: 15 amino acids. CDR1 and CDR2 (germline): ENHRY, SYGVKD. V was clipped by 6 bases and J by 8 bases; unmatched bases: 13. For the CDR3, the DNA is TGTGCCATCAGCCCGGGGGGAGCGGGTGGGGATGAGCAGTTCTTC. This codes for CAISPGGAGGDEQFF.

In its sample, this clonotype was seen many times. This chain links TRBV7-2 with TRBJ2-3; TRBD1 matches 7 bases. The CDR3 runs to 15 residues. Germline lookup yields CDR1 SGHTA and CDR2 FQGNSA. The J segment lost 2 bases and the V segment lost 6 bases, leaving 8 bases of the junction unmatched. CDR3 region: CASSPARGPTDTQYF. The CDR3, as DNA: TGTGCCAGCAGTCCTGCTAGGGGGCCCACAGATACGCAGTATTTT.

CDR3 sequence: CATSAQGVGVKEQFF. DNA for the CDR3: TGTGCCACCAGCGCACAAGGGGTGGGCGTGAAAGAGCAGTTCTTC. J is TRBJ2-1 and V is TRBV15, with TRBD1 as a possible D gene (5 bases). This CDR3 region has 15 residues. Per germline, CDR1 LNHNV and CDR2 YYDKDF (reference sequence). The V and J ends lost 5 bases and 10 bases respectively, with 21 bases between them. Looking up the rest from reference TRBV15 and TRBJ2-1 gives the full variable domain: DAMVIQNPRYQVTQFGKPVTLSCSQTLNHNVMYWYQQKSSQAPKLLFHYYDKDFNNEADTPDNFQSRRPNTSFCFLDIRSPGLGDTAMYLCATSAQGVGVKEQFFGPGTRLTVL.

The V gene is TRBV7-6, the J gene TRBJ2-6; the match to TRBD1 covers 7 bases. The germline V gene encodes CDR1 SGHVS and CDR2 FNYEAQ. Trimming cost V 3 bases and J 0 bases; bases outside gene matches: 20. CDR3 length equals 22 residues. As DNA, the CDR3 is TGTGCCAGCAGCTTGAGGGTGTTTGGTCCGGGACAGAAATCCTCTGGGGCCAACGTCCTGACTTTC. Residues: CASSLRVFGPGQKSSGANVLTF.

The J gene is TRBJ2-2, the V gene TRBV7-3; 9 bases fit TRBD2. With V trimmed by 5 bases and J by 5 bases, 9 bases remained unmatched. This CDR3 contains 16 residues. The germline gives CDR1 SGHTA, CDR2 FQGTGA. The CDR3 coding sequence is TGTGCCAGCAGCGCCGCGGGGGGGCCGCAAACCGGGGAGCTGTTTTTT. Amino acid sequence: CASSAAGGPQTGELFF.

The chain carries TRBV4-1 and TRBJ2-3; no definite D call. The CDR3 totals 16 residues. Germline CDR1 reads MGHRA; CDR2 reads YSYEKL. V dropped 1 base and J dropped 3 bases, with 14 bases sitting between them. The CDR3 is CASSQAPWATTDTQYF. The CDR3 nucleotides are TGCGCCAGCAGCCAAGCACCTTGGGCCACTACAGATACGCAGTATTTT.

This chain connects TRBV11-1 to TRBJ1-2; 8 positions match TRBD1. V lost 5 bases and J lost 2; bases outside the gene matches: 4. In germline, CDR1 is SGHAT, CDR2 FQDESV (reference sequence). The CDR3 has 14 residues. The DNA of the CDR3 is TGTGCCAGCAGCCCAGGACAGGGCAACTATGGCTACACCTTC. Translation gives CASSPGQGNYGYTF. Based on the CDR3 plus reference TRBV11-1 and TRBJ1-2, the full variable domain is EAEVAQSPRYKITEKSQAVAFWCDPISGHATLYWYRQILGQGPELLVQFQDESVVDDSQLPKDRFSAERLKGVDSTLKIQPAELGDSAMYLCASSPGQGNYGYTFGSGTRLTVV.

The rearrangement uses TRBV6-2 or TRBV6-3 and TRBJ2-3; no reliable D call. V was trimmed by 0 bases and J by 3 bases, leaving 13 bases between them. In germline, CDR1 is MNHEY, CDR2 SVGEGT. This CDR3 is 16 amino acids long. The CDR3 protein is CASSYSGLGHTDTQYF. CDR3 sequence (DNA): TGTGCCAGCAGTTACTCGGGTCTAGGTCATACAGATACGCAGTATTTT.

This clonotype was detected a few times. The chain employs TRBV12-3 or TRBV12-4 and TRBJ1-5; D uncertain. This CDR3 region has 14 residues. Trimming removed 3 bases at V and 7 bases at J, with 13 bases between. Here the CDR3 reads CASSLGRVRQPQHF. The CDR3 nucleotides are TGTGCCAGCAGTTTGGGTAGGGTGAGGCAGCCCCAGCATTTT.

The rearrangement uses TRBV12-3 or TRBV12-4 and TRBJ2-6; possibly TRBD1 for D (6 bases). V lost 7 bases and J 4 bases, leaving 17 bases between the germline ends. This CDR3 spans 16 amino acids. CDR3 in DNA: TGTGCCAGCACCACAAGTCAGGGGTTAGGGGCCAACGTCCTGACTTTC. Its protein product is CASTTSQGLGANVLTF.

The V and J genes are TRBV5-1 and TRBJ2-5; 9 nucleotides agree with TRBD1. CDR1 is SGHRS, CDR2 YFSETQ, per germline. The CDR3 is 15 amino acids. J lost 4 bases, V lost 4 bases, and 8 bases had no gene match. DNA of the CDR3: TGCGCCAGCAGCGCGGGACAGGGATTGGGAGAGACCCAGTACTTC. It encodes CASSAGQGLGETQYF.

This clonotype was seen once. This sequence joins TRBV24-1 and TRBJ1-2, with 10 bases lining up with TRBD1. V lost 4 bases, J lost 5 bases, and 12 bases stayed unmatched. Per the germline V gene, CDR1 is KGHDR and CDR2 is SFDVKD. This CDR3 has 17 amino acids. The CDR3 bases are TGTGCCACCAGTGACGAGACAGGGGGCAACACTTGGTATGGCTACACCTTC. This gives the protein CATSDETGGNTWYGYTF.

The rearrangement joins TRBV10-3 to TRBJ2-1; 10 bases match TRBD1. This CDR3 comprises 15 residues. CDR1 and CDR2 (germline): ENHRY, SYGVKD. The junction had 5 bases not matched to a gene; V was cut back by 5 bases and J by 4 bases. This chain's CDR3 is CAISQGGQGYNEQFF. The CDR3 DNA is TGTGCCATCAGTCAAGGGGGACAGGGGTACAATGAGCAGTTCTTC.

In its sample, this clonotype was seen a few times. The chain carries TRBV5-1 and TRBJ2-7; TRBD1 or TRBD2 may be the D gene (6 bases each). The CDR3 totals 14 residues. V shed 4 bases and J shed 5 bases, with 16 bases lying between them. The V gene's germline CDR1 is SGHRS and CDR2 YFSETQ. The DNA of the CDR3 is TGCGCCAGCAGCCCGGAGGGGGTCACGGACGAGCAGTACGTC. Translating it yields CASSPEGVTDEQYV.

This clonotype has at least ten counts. The CDR3 coding sequence is TGTGCCAGCAGGAGACAGGGGTACCAAGAGACCCAGTACTTC. Its translation: CASRRQGYQETQYF. The V call is TRBV6-2 or TRBV6-3, the J call TRBJ2-5; 8 bases are a match to TRBD1. With V trimmed by 6 bases and J by 0 bases, 3 bases remained unmatched. CDR3 length: 14 residues. Germline CDR1 reads MNHEY; CDR2 reads SVGEGT.

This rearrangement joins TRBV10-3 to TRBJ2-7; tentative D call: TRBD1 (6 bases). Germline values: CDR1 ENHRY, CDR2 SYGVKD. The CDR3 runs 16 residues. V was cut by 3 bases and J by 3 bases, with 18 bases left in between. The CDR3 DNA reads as TGTGCCATCAGTGATCTTGGACAGACGGGCAACTACGAGCAGTACTTC. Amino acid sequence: CAISDLGQTGNYEQYF.

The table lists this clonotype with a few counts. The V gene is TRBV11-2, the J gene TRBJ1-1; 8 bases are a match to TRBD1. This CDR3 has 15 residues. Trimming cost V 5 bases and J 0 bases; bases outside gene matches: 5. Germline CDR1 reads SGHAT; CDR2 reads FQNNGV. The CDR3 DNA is TGTGCCAGCAGCACCGGGGACAGGATGAACACTGAAGCTTTCTTT. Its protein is CASSTGDRMNTEAFF.